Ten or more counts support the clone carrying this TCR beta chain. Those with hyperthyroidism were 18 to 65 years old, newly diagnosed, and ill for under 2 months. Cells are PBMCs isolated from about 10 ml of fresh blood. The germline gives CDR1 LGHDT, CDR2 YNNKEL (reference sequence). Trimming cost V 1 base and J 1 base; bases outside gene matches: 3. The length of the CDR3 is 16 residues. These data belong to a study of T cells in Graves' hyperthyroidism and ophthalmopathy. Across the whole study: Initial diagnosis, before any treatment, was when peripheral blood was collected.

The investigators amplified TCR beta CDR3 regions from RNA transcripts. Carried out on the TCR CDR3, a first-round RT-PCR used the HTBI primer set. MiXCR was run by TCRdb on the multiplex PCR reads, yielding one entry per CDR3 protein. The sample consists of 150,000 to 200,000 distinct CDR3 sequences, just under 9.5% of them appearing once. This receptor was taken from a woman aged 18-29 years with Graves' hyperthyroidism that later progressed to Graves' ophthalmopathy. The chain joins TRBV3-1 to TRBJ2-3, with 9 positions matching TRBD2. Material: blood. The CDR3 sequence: CASSQARTSGTDTQYF. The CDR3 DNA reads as TGTGCCAGCAGCCAAGCCAGGACTAGCGGCACAGATACGCAGTATTTT.